This T cell receptor (beta chain) was obtained from a study of T cell changes during pregnancy in multiple sclerosis. The CDR3 is made up of 17 amino acids. CDR1 is SGDLS, CDR2 YYNGEE, per germline. The trim removed 3 bases at V and 5 bases at J, leaving 10 bases unmatched. Some clones are missing from TCRdb's copy, which holds only in-frame ones; the method was immunoSEQ multiplex PCR. This table has about 28,000 clones, 75% to 95% appearing once. This TCR was recovered from a female donor with multiple sclerosis, enrolled in a pregnancy study. The chain has TRBV9 and TRBJ2-7; 14 positions agree with TRBD2. Sequencing was performed on CD8+ T cells from peripheral blood mononuclear cells, taken before pregnancy. The CDR3, as DNA: TGTGCCAGCAGCGGGGCGGGGACTAGCGGGAGTTTCGACGAGCAGTACTTC. It translates to CASSGAGTSGSFDEQYF.